Presented here are 4 T cell receptor beta chains from one specimen sequenced in a study of blood T cell repertoires in COVID-19. Clones were sequenced by immunoSEQ multiplex PCR, and TCRdb holds only the in-frame ones, with some missing. The table includes under 130,000 clones, approximately 80% detected once. Specimen: peripheral blood. The origin of the receptors is an elderly woman with acute or convalescent COVID-19.

This sequence joins TRBV19 and TRBJ2-1; 11 bases map to TRBD2. This CDR3 spans 17 amino acids. Germline CDR1 reads LNHDA; CDR2 reads SQIVND (reference sequence). V shed 4 bases, J shed 4 bases, and the junction held 9 bases outside the gene matches. The CDR3 DNA reads as TGTGCCAGTAGTACGATCTTAGCGGGAGGGCTTTACAATGAGCAGTTCTTC. Protein: CASSTILAGGLYNEQFF.

The rearrangement joins TRBV7-2 to TRBJ1-5; TRBD1 matches at 7 bases. This CDR3 has 15 amino acids. CDR1 is SGHTA, CDR2 FQGNSA, per germline. The ends lost 7 bases at V and 3 bases at J; junction bases unmatched: 9. The CDR3 loop is CASNKQGNNNQPQHF. CDR3 coding DNA: TGTGCCAGCAACAAACAGGGGAACAACAATCAGCCCCAGCATTTT.

The chain carries TRBV19 and TRBJ2-2; tentative D call: TRBD2 (5 bases). The germline V gene encodes CDR1 LNHDA and CDR2 SQIVND (reference sequence). The CDR3 runs 15 residues. The V end lost 3 bases, the J end lost 4 bases, and 12 bases lay between the germline ends. The CDR3: CASSMRLASTGELFF. The CDR3 DNA reads TGTGCCAGTAGTATGAGATTAGCGAGCACCGGGGAGCTGTTTTTT.

This clone was counted a single time. The chain combines TRBV10-1 with TRBJ2-7; 12 nucleotides match TRBD2. The germline V gene encodes CDR1 WNHNN and CDR2 SYGVQD (reference sequence). V was clipped by 3 bases and J by 7 bases; unmatched bases: 7. This CDR3 is built from 15 residues. This CDR3 is CASSDRLAGVKEQYF. The CDR3 DNA reads as TGCGCCAGCAGTGATAGACTAGCGGGAGTAAAGGAGCAGTACTTC.